This record concerns one T cell receptor beta chain sequence. The sample carries other DNA sequences with the same CDR3. This sample is drawn from a study of shared clonotypes between healthy human individuals. Study information: The plates for each donor numbered three CD4 naive, three CD4 memory, two CD8 naive and one CD8 memory.

Deletions cut 7 bases from V and 2 bases from J, with 11 bases between. CDR3 size: 13 residues. Per the germline V gene, CDR1 is ENHRY and CDR2 is SYGVKD. Sequenced by immunoSEQ multiplex PCR; TCRdb stores in-frame clones only, minus some. The sample lists more than 2 million clones, 90% to 95% occurring once. Sequencing was done on a sample of naive CD4+ T cells sorted from blood. Indicated subset: CD45RA+ positively selected. The clonotype was recovered from a man aged 18-30 years in good health. The chain links TRBV10-3 to TRBJ1-1; the D gene is possibly TRBD1 (6 bases). CDR3 region: CAITLGGNTEAFF. The CDR3 nucleotides are TGTGCCATCACCCTAGGGGGAAACACTGAAGCTTTCTTT.